The 26 T cell receptor beta chains given below trace back to one sample, sequenced in a study of blood T cell repertoires in COVID-19. Profiled with immunoSEQ multiplex PCR; TCRdb holds only in-frame clones, not every one. The repertoire holds about 60,000 clones, with around 91% as singletons. Sequenced material: peripheral blood. Receptor source: a man aged 55 to 70 with active COVID-19.

This chain connects TRBV19 to TRBJ2-7, with D perhaps matching TRBD2 (5 bases). The germline V and J ends were trimmed by 7 bases and 2 bases, with 12 bases remaining between them. The germline CDR1 and CDR2 sequences are LNHDA and SQIVND (reference sequence). The CDR3 is 13 amino acids. This CDR3 is CASTPTGAYEQYF. CDR3 bases: TGTGCCAGTACCCCAACCGGGGCCTACGAGCAGTACTTC. The full variable domain, completed using reference TRBV19 and TRBJ2-7, is DGGITQSPKYLFRKEGQNVTLSCEQNLNHDAMYWYRQDPGQGLRLIYYSQIVNDFQKGDIAEGYSVSREKKESFPLTVTSAQKNPTAFYLCASTPTGAYEQYFGPGTRLTVT.

This chain uses TRBV24-1 with TRBJ1-4; D might be TRBD1 (5 bases). The CDR3 is 15 amino acids. V gave up 2 bases and J gave up 4 bases, with 10 bases separating them. Germline CDR1 KGHDR, CDR2 SFDVKD. Here the CDR3 reads CATSDSRQGNEKLFF. Written as DNA, the CDR3 is TGTGCCACCAGTGATTCCCGCCAGGGTAATGAAAAACTGTTTTTT.

The rearrangement links TRBV19 to TRBJ1-6; TRBD1 agrees at 9 bases. The V and J ends lost 7 bases and 0 bases, in that order; junction bases with no gene match: 10. Germline lookup yields CDR1 LNHDA and CDR2 SQIVND (reference sequence). The CDR3 has 18 residues. The CDR3 DNA reads TGTGCCAGTACCATTACAGGGGGCCAAAGCTCCTATAATTCACCCCTCCACTTT. It is translated as CASTITGGQSSYNSPLHF.

The rearrangement joins TRBV6-9 to TRBJ2-3; possibly TRBD2 for D (6 bases). V lost 0 bases and J lost 1, with 11 bases in between. The CDR3 length is 16 residues. The germline CDR1 and CDR2 sequences are MNHGY and SVAAGI. CDR3: CASSYSNRGCTDTQYF. The CDR3 DNA reads as TGTGCCAGCAGTTATTCGAACCGGGGGTGCACAGATACGCAGTATTTT.

In this sample, this clone turned up a few times. This sequence joins TRBV19 and TRBJ2-7; 10 bases map to TRBD1. The CDR3 has 14 residues. V was clipped by 3 bases and J by 6 bases; unmatched bases: 5. Germline V lookup: CDR1 LNHDA, CDR2 SQIVND (reference sequence). In nucleotides, the CDR3 is TGTGCCAGTAGTATTGGACAGGGGGGATTCGAGCAGTACTTC. Its protein product is CASSIGQGGFEQYF.

The V call is TRBV4-1, the J call TRBJ2-6; TRBD1 is a possible D gene (5 bases). V was shortened by 4 bases and J by 0 bases, with 10 bases between the two germline ends. The CDR3 length is 16 residues. Germline V gives CDR1 MGHRA, CDR2 YSYEKL. The CDR3 is CASSLDSNSGANVLTF. CDR3 in DNA: TGCGCCAGCAGCCTCGACAGTAACTCTGGGGCCAACGTCCTGACTTTC.

This clone was recorded only once. This chain connects TRBV11-2 to TRBJ2-1, with a possible D match to TRBD2 (6 bases). The V and J ends lost 5 bases and 0 bases respectively, with 11 bases between them. Per germline, CDR1 SGHAT and CDR2 FQNNGV. There are 15 residues in the CDR3. The CDR3: CASSLGRHSYNEQFF. The CDR3, as DNA: TGTGCCAGCAGCCTAGGGAGGCACTCCTACAATGAGCAGTTCTTC.

The chain joins TRBV9 to TRBJ2-5; 9 nucleotides agree with TRBD2. V gave up 2 bases and J gave up 4 bases; unmatched junction bases: 0. Germline V gene data show CDR1 as SGDLS and CDR2 as YYNGEE. The CDR3 contains 13 residues. CDR3 loop: CASSVGLAETQYF. The DNA of the CDR3 is TGTGCCAGCAGCGTGGGACTAGCAGAGACCCAGTACTTC.

The chain combines TRBV10-3 with TRBJ2-7; TRBD1 aligns across 8 bases. The CDR3 has 14 amino acids. With V trimmed by 1 base and J by 7 bases, 6 bases remained unmatched. Germline V CDR1 and CDR2: ENHRY, SYGVKD. The CDR3 here is CAISEWGTGGEQYF. In DNA form, the CDR3 reads TGTGCCATCAGTGAGTGGGGGACAGGCGGAGAGCAGTACTTC.

The chain combines TRBV4-1 with TRBJ2-7; 7 bases align to TRBD2. Losses at the gene ends were 0 bases for V and 4 bases for J; bases not matched to a gene: 3. CDR1 and CDR2 from the germline V gene are MGHRA and YSYEKL. The CDR3 is made up of 14 amino acids. The CDR3 here is CASSQDGGRYEQYF. The CDR3 bases are TGCGCCAGCAGCCAAGACGGGGGGAGATACGAGCAGTACTTC.

The chain combines TRBV28 with TRBJ1-1; D might be TRBD1 (6 bases). Germline values: CDR1 MDHEN, CDR2 SYDVKM. The CDR3 loop spans 16 amino acids. V lost 6 bases and J 0 bases, leaving 17 bases between the germline ends. In DNA, the CDR3 is TGTGCCAGCAGGTTCACAGGGTCAAAATTGAACACTGAAGCTTTCTTT. It is translated as CASRFTGSKLNTEAFF.

V is TRBV5-6 and J is TRBJ1-6, with no clear D. Germline loops: CDR1 SGHDT, CDR2 YYEEEE. The CDR3 is 17 amino acids. The V end lost 0 bases, the J end lost 0 bases, and 10 bases lay between the germline ends. In DNA, the CDR3 is TGTGCCAGCAGCTTGGGCAGATCGGGCTCCTATAATTCACCCCTCCACTTT. Protein product: CASSLGRSGSYNSPLHF.

The genes are TRBV5-1 and TRBJ2-5; D possibly corresponds to TRBD1 (6 bases). Germline loops: CDR1 SGHRS, CDR2 YFSETQ. Trimming pared 4 bases from V and 5 bases from J, leaving 21 bases between. This CDR3 spans 16 amino acids. The CDR3 region is CASSPVLADSLETQYF. The CDR3 nucleotides are TGCGCCAGCAGCCCTGTTCTTGCGGACAGCCTGGAGACCCAGTACTTC.

In its sample, this clone was seen once. The rearrangement joins TRBV27 to TRBJ2-1; TRBD2 might be the D (7 bases). Trimming cost V 2 bases and J 2 bases, with 10 bases left between them. CDR3 length equals 15 residues. Germline V gives CDR1 MNHEY, CDR2 SMNVEV (reference sequence). The CDR3 protein is CASSLGGGPYNEQFF. For the CDR3, the DNA is TGTGCCAGCAGTTTAGGGGGGGGCCCCTACAATGAGCAGTTCTTC.

The chain recombines TRBV28 with TRBJ2-5, with TRBD1 matching over 7 bases. The better agreement between TRBJ2-7 and the DNA end casts doubt on the J call. The germline V gene encodes CDR1 MDHEN and CDR2 SYDVKM. CDR3 length: 18 residues. CDR3 loop: CASSFPAFRDSRLYEQYF. The CDR3 DNA sequence: TGTGCCAGCAGTTTCCCCGCCTTCCGGGACAGTAGACTCTACGAGCAGTACTTC.

This clone was observed once. The rearrangement joins TRBV29-1 to TRBJ2-1; TRBD2 matches 14 bases. CDR1 and CDR2 from the germline V gene are SQVTM and ANQGSEA. The CDR3 runs to 15 residues. With V trimmed by 7 bases and J by 0 bases, 2 bases remained unmatched. This chain's CDR3 is CSGGLAGGSYNEQFF. The DNA of the CDR3 is TGCAGCGGCGGACTAGCGGGGGGCTCCTACAATGAGCAGTTCTTC.

This chain links TRBV19 with TRBJ1-5, with D unresolved. The germline V gene encodes CDR1 LNHDA and CDR2 SQIVND (reference sequence). CDR3 length: 13 amino acids. The V end was cut by 3 bases, the J end by 4 bases, with 7 bases between. This chain's CDR3 is CASSITVNQPQHF. The CDR3 coding sequence is TGTGCCAGTAGTATTACAGTGAATCAGCCCCAGCATTTT.

The chain is built from TRBV19 and TRBJ2-3, with TRBD2 matching 11 bases. Germline CDR1 LNHDA, CDR2 SQIVND (reference sequence). The V segment lost 4 bases and the J segment 5 bases; nucleotides outside the gene matches: 5. The CDR3 length is 15 residues. The CDR3: CASSTTSGTVDTQYF. In DNA, the CDR3 is TGTGCCAGTAGTACGACTAGCGGGACGGTAGATACGCAGTATTTT.

The chain combines TRBV7-2 with TRBJ2-7; the match to TRBD1 covers 7 bases. J lost 0 bases, V lost 5 bases, and 7 bases had no gene match. This CDR3 contains 15 residues. The germline V gene has CDR1 SGHTA and CDR2 FQGNSA. CDR3 in amino acids: CASSPRQGSSYEQYF. CDR3 nucleotides: TGTGCCAGCAGCCCCAGACAGGGAAGCTCCTACGAGCAGTACTTC.

The rearrangement links TRBV3-1 (or the pseudogene TRBV3-2) to TRBJ2-2; unclear D gene. The V end was cut by 1 base, the J end by 11 bases, with 11 bases between. From germline, CDR1 is LGHDT and CDR2 YNNKEL (reference sequence). The CDR3 length is 13 residues. The CDR3 sequence is CASSQVRGVELFF. CDR3 DNA sequence: TGTGCCAGCAGCCAAGTAAGAGGTGTCGAGCTGTTTTTT.

The chain employs TRBV2 and TRBJ2-3; no clear D. CDR1 and CDR2 from the germline V gene are SNHLY and FYNNEI. The CDR3 covers 17 residues. V was clipped by 3 bases and J by 0 bases, with 16 bases between them. The CDR3 nucleotides read TGTGCCAGCAGTGACTTGCAAGCGCGAGTTAGCACAGATACGCAGTATTTT. As protein: CASSDLQARVSTDTQYF. Variable domain in full (rest from reference TRBV2 and TRBJ2-3): EPEVTQTPSHQVTQMGQEVILRCVPISNHLYFYWYRQILGQKVEFLVSFYNNEISEKSEIFDDQFSVERPDGSNFTLKIRSTKLEDSAMYFCASSDLQARVSTDTQYFGPGTRLTVL.

The chain employs TRBV19 and TRBJ2-2, with 15 bases fitting TRBD2. Trimming cost V 5 bases and J 4 bases; bases outside gene matches: 11. CDR1 and CDR2 from the germline V gene are LNHDA and SQIVND (reference sequence). This CDR3 has 19 amino acids. The CDR3 spells CASSPRTSGRAPGTGELFF. The CDR3 coding sequence is TGTGCCAGTAGTCCGCGGACTAGCGGGAGGGCCCCGGGCACCGGGGAGCTGTTTTTT.

This rearrangement joins TRBV18 to TRBJ2-5, with 8 nucleotides matching TRBD1. J was trimmed by 6 bases and V by 4 bases; bases with no gene match: 7. CDR1 KGHSH and CDR2 LQKENI come from the germline V gene. This CDR3 has 14 residues. This chain's CDR3 is CASSLGQGAKTQYF. In DNA, the CDR3 is TGTGCCAGCTCACTCGGACAGGGAGCGAAGACCCAGTACTTC.

V is TRBV19 and J is TRBJ2-5, with 10 positions matching TRBD2. Germline V gene sequence: CDR1 LNHDA, CDR2 SQIVND (reference sequence). With V trimmed by 3 bases and J by 3 bases, 7 bases remained unmatched. This CDR3 contains 16 residues. This chain's CDR3 is CASSIYGLAEKETQYF. In DNA, the CDR3 is TGTGCCAGTAGTATTTATGGACTAGCGGAGAAAGAGACCCAGTACTTC.

This clone has a handful of counts. J is TRBJ2-7 and V is TRBV15, with TRBD2 identical over 11 bases. The CDR3 totals 15 residues. J lost 1 base, V lost 5 bases, and 4 bases had no gene match. Germline V gene lookup returns CDR1 LNHNV and CDR2 YYDKDF (reference sequence). This CDR3 reads CATSPLAGGSYEQYF. CDR3 sequence (DNA): TGTGCCACCAGCCCCCTAGCGGGAGGTTCCTACGAGCAGTACTTC.

This clone was found a few times. This rearrangement joins TRBV7-9 to TRBJ1-2; no definite D call. The CDR3 contains 14 residues. Trimming took off 2 bases at V and 4 bases at J, with 11 bases between the two ends. Per the germline V gene, CDR1 is SEHNR and CDR2 is FQNEAQ (reference sequence). The CDR3 region has the DNA TGTGCCAGCAGCTTAAACGGGATGGGCTATGGCTACACCTTC. Protein sequence: CASSLNGMGYGYTF.